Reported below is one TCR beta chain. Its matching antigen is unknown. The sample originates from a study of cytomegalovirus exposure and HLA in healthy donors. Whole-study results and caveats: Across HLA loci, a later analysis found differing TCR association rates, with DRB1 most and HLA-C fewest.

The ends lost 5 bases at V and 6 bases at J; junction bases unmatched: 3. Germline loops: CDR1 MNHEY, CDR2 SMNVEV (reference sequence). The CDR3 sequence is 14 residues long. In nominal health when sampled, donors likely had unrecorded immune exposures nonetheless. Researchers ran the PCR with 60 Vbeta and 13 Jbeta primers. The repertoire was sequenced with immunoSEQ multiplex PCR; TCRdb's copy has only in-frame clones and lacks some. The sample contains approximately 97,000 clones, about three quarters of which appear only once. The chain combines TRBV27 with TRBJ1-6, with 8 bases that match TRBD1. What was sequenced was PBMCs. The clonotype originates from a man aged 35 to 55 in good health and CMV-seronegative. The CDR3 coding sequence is TGTGCCAGCAGTCCGGGACAGGTTAATTCACCCCTCCACTTT. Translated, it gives CASSPGQVNSPLHF.